Each of the 21 T cell receptor beta chains below was sequenced from the same sample in a study of CD8 T cells in Susac syndrome. RNA amounts of roughly 0.45 to 1 ug underwent reverse transcription with random hexamers. In TCRdb, the immunoSEQ multiplex PCR reads were re-called with MiXCR into one record per CDR3 protein. The sample has under 250,000 distinct CDR3 sequences; approximately 94% are singletons. The sequenced sample was CD4+ T cells from PBMCs. These TCRs come from a human donor with Susac syndrome.

The chain employs TRBV4-1 and TRBJ1-5; tentative D call: TRBD1 (5 bases). V lost 1 base and J lost 3, with 10 bases in between. CDR3 length: 15 residues. The germline V gene has CDR1 MGHRA and CDR2 YSYEKL. CDR3 in amino acids: CASSQVGPVNQPQHF. CDR3 in DNA: TGCGCCAGCAGCCAAGTGGGACCGGTCAATCAGCCCCAGCATTTT.

The gene calls are TRBV6-2 or TRBV6-3 and TRBJ1-1, with unresolved D. CDR1 and CDR2 (germline): MNHEY, SVGEGT. With 6 bases removed from V and 5 bases from J, the gap between germline ends came to 7 bases. The CDR3 sequence is 11 residues long. The CDR3 sequence: CASRRRTEAFF. Here the CDR3 DNA reads TGTGCCAGCAGGAGGAGGACTGAAGCTTTCTTT.

The chain links TRBV18 to TRBJ2-2, with TRBD1 as a possible D gene (5 bases). Between the trimmed V and J ends, which lost 5 bases and 1 base, there was a span of 8 bases. The CDR3 runs 14 residues. Germline CDR1 and CDR2: KGHSH and LQKENI. CDR3: CASSGALNTGELFF. Here the CDR3 DNA reads TGTGCCAGCTCAGGGGCCTTGAACACCGGGGAGCTGTTTTTT. Using reference TRBV18 and TRBJ2-2 for the parts outside the CDR3, the full variable domain is NAGVMQNPRHLVRRRGQEARLRCSPMKGHSHVYWYRQLPEEGLKFMVYLQKENIIDESGMPKERFSAEFPKEGPSILRIQQVVRGDSAAYFCASSGALNTGELFFGEGSRLTVL.

The chain is built from TRBV5-4 and TRBJ1-4; TRBD1 matches 9 bases. The CDR3 is made up of 14 amino acids. Germline trimming cut 4 bases from V and 5 bases from J; bases unmatched to any gene: 3. Looked up from germline, CDR1 is SGHNT and CDR2 is YYREEE (reference sequence). CDR3 protein: CASSQGQGNEKLFF. CDR3 sequence (DNA): TGTGCCAGCAGCCAGGGACAGGGCAATGAAAAACTGTTTTTT.

This clonotype was recorded only once. As DNA, the CDR3 is TGCGCCAGCAGCTCCTCGACAGGGACCGGGGAGCTGTTTTTT. This encodes CASSSSTGTGELFF. The V call is TRBV5-1, the J call TRBJ2-2; 7 positions match TRBD1. CDR1 is SGHRS, CDR2 YFSETQ, per germline. CDR3 length equals 14 residues. Trimming at V came to 3 bases and at J to 5 bases, leaving 4 bases not matched to a gene. The full variable domain, in which reference TRBV5-1 and TRBJ2-2 provide the parts outside the CDR3, is KAGVTQTPRYLIKTRGQQVTLSCSPISGHRSVSWYQQTPGQGLQFLFEYFSETQRNKGNFPGRFSGRQFSNSRSEMNVSTLELGDSALYLCASSSSTGTGELFFGEGSRLTVL.

This clonotype appeared once. The rearrangement uses TRBV6-2 or TRBV6-3 and TRBJ2-7; 7 positions agree with TRBD1. V trimming: 6 bases; J trimming: 4 bases; junction bases outside the gene matches: 9. The CDR3 extends over 14 amino acids. The germline V gene encodes CDR1 MNHEY and CDR2 SVGEGT. CDR3 protein: CASRPTGSFYEQYF. In DNA, the CDR3 is TGTGCCAGCAGACCGACAGGGAGTTTTTACGAGCAGTACTTC.

The chain combines TRBV5-1 with TRBJ2-7, with TRBD1 matching 8 bases. The CDR3 totals 16 residues. Trimming at V came to 4 bases and at J to 0 bases, leaving 9 bases not matched to a gene. Germline lookup yields CDR1 SGHRS and CDR2 YFSETQ. CDR3 amino acids: CASSQDRASSSYEQYF. As DNA, the CDR3 is TGCGCCAGCAGCCAGGACAGGGCCTCTTCCTCCTACGAGCAGTACTTC.

This rearrangement joins TRBV5-4 to TRBJ2-4; no definite D call. The CDR3 length is 15 residues. V was cut by 0 bases and J by 6 bases, with 13 bases left in between. Germline assignment: CDR1 SGHNT and CDR2 YYREEE (reference sequence). The CDR3 loop is CASSLEVDVGNIQYF. For the CDR3, the DNA is TGTGCCAGCAGCTTGGAAGTGGATGTTGGAAACATTCAGTACTTC.

The chain has TRBV5-1 and TRBJ2-3; no definite D call. V was shortened by 2 bases and J by 0 bases, with 10 bases between the two germline ends. The CDR3 has 15 amino acids. From germline, CDR1 is SGHRS and CDR2 YFSETQ. CDR3 DNA sequence: TGCGCCAGCAGCTTAGGCATTCCGAGCACAGATACGCAGTATTTT. It specifies CASSLGIPSTDTQYF.

V usage is TRBV5-1 and J usage is TRBJ2-1, with D tentatively TRBD2 (8 bases). This CDR3 is built from 16 residues. The V end was cut by 4 bases, the J end by 8 bases, with 22 bases between. Germline lookup yields CDR1 SGHRS and CDR2 YFSETQ. The CDR3 is CASSVPLAGQGDEQFF. Written as DNA, the CDR3 is TGCGCCAGCAGCGTGCCTTTAGCGGGGCAGGGGGATGAGCAGTTCTTC.

This clonotype was recorded once. The V and J genes are TRBV6-2 or TRBV6-3 and TRBJ1-2; possible D gene TRBD1, 6 bases. The germline V gene encodes CDR1 MNHEY and CDR2 SVGEGT. V lost 0 bases, J lost 6 bases, and 8 bases lay in between. The CDR3 sequence is 13 residues long. The CDR3 DNA reads TGTGCCAGCAGTTACTCCAGGACAGATGGCTACACCTTC. This encodes CASSYSRTDGYTF.

This rearrangement joins TRBV11-3 to TRBJ1-2; D ambiguous. The CDR3 contains 12 residues. Per the germline V gene, CDR1 is SGHNT and CDR2 is YENEEA. V was shortened by 1 base and J by 8 bases, with 8 bases between the two germline ends. CDR3 region: CASSLAGDGYTF. The CDR3 DNA sequence: TGTGCCAGCAGCTTAGCTGGTGACGGCTACACCTTC.

Of note for this clonotype: Since the CDR3 does not end with the conserved phenylalanine or tryptophan, this likely comes from a read error. In DNA form, the CDR3 reads TGTGCTAGCAGTAGTGGGGAAGAGCAGTTCTTG. Translated, it gives CASSSGEEQFL. The chain is built from TRBV7-7 and TRBJ2-1; D is undetermined. Germline V gene lookup returns CDR1 SSHAT and CDR2 FNYEAQ (reference sequence). This CDR3 region has 11 residues.

The chain has TRBV18 and TRBJ2-5, with 7 bases that match TRBD1. This CDR3 spans 15 amino acids. V trimming: 0 bases; J trimming: 4 bases; junction bases outside the gene matches: 5. Germline V CDR1 and CDR2: KGHSH, LQKENI. The CDR3 region has the DNA TGTGCCAGCTCACCACCTGAGGCAGGGGGAGAGACCCAGTACTTC. As protein: CASSPPEAGGETQYF.

This clonotype was found a few times. The chain has TRBV7-3 and TRBJ2-3, with D perhaps given as TRBD1 or TRBD2 (5 bases each). CDR3 size: 12 residues. Germline CDR1 reads SGHTA; CDR2 reads FQGTGA. The V end was cut by 2 bases, the J end by 7 bases, with 7 bases between. The CDR3 bases are TGTGCCAGCAGCTTAGGGGGAAATACGCAGTATTTT. Amino acid sequence: CASSLGGNTQYF.

CDR3 protein: CASSQVPSGGADTQYF. CDR3 DNA sequence: TGCGCCAGCAGCCAAGTTCCCAGCGGGGGAGCAGATACGCAGTATTTT. The J gene is TRBJ2-3, the V gene TRBV4-1, with 8 bases that match TRBD2. The germline V gene encodes CDR1 MGHRA and CDR2 YSYEKL. This CDR3 contains 16 residues. V was pared by 1 base and J by 4 bases, with 7 bases of the junction left unmatched.

The chain joins TRBV7-2 to TRBJ2-7; perhaps TRBD1 as D (5 bases). Trimming left V 5 bases short and J 5 bases short, with 19 bases between. This CDR3 comprises 15 residues. Germline V gene sequence: CDR1 SGHTA, CDR2 FQGNSA. In DNA form, the CDR3 reads TGTGCCAGCAGCCCGCGGCGTGGGGCAGGGCACGAGCAGTACTTC. Translated: CASSPRRGAGHEQYF.

This chain connects TRBV7-9 to TRBJ1-1, with D tentatively TRBD1 (6 bases). Per germline, CDR1 SEHNR and CDR2 FQNEAQ (reference sequence). V was clipped by 1 base and J by 3 bases, with 12 bases between them. The CDR3 contains 15 residues. The CDR3 bases are TGTGCCAGCAGCTTAGAGGGGGGAGGGGACACTGAAGCTTTCTTT. This sequence encodes CASSLEGGGDTEAFF.

The chain joins TRBV21-1 to TRBJ1-5; the table's D gene call, TRBD1, was not cross checked with the DNA. TRBV21-1 corresponds to a pseudogene. CDR3 length: 16 residues. The CDR3 region has the DNA TGTGCCAGCAGCAAAGGCAGGGGGAATAGCAATCAGCCCCAGCATTTT. This sequence encodes CASSKGRGNSNQPQHF.

J is TRBJ2-1 and V is TRBV20-1, with no clear D. The V end lost 3 bases, the J end lost 0 bases, and 6 bases lay between the germline ends. Germline CDR1 reads DFQATT; CDR2 reads SNEGSKA (reference sequence). This CDR3 has 13 residues. This chain's CDR3 is CSASPNSYNEQFF. DNA for the CDR3: TGCAGTGCTAGTCCAAACTCCTACAATGAGCAGTTCTTC.

V usage is TRBV7-2 and J usage is TRBJ1-1; D not resolved. Trimming pared 2 bases from V and 0 bases from J, leaving 13 bases between. CDR3 size: 16 residues. Germline CDR1 and CDR2: SGHTA and FQGNSA. CDR3 nucleotides: TGTGCCAGCAGCTTAACCGTGGACGGACTGAACACTGAAGCTTTCTTT. Residues: CASSLTVDGLNTEAFF.